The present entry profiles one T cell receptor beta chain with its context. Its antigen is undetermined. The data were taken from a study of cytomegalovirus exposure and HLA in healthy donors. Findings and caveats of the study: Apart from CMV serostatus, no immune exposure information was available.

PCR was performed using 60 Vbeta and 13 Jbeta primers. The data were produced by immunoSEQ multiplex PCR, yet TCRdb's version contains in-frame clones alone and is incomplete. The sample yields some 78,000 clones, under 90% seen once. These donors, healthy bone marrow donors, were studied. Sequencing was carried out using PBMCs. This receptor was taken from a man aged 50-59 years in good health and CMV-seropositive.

For the CDR3, the DNA is TGTGCCAGCAGCCCGGGACAGGGCTTCGAAGCTTTCTTT. Translating gives CASSPGQGFEAFF. This chain uses TRBV4-2 with TRBJ1-1; 9 bases are shared with TRBD1. V trimming: 4 bases; J trimming: 8 bases; junction bases outside the gene matches: 5. Germline CDR1 and CDR2: LGHNA and YNFKEQ. The CDR3 length is 13 residues.